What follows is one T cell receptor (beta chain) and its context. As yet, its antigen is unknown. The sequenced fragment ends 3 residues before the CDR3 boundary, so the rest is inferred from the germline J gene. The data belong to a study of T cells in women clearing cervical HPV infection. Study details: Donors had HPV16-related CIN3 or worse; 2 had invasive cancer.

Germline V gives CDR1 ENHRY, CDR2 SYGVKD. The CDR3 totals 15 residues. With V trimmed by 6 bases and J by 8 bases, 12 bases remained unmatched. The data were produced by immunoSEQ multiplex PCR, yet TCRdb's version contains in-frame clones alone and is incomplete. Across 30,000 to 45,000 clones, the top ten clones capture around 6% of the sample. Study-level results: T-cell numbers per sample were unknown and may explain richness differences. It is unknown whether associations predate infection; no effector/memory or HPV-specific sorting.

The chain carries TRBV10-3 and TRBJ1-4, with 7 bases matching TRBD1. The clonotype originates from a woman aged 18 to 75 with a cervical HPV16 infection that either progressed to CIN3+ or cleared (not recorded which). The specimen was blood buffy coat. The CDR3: CAISINRGRGEKLFF. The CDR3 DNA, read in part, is TGTGCCATCAGCATAAACAGGGGAAGAGGAGAAAAA.